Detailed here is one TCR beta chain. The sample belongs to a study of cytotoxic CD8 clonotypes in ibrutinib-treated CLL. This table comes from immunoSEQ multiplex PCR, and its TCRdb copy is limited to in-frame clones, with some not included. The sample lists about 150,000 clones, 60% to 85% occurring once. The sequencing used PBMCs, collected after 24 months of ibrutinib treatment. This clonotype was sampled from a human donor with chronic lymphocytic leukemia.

The CDR3 sequence is CAISQRDTTEAFF. The DNA of the CDR3 is TGTGCCATCAGCCAAAGGGACACCACTGAAGCTTTCTTT. The rearrangement joins TRBV10-3 to TRBJ1-1, with D maybe TRBD1 (6 bases). Deletions cut 6 bases from V and 4 bases from J, with 12 bases between. The CDR3 totals 13 residues. The germline V gene has CDR1 ENHRY and CDR2 SYGVKD.